This entry features one T cell receptor (beta chain) sequence. The antigen is undetermined. Produced via immunoSEQ multiplex PCR; TCRdb's table is partial and in-frame only. The repertoire holds approximately 260,000 clones, with around 88% as singletons. The data are from a study of cytomegalovirus exposure and HLA in healthy donors. Study-wide findings and caveats: Rarity marked most TCR sequences, yet some public TCRs occurred in many donors.

The sequencing input was PBMCs. The clonotype comes from a woman in her twenties or thirties in good health and CMV-seropositive.

The CDR3 reads CASSSGGEDQPQHF. The CDR3 DNA reads as TGTGCCAGCAGTTCAGGGGGCGAGGATCAGCCCCAGCATTTT. The V call is TRBV6-5, the J call TRBJ1-5; 8 bases align to TRBD1. Germline CDR1 is MNHEY and CDR2 is SVGAGI. The CDR3 runs to 14 residues. Unmatched junction bases numbered 4, after V lost 4 bases and J lost 5 bases.